This T cell receptor beta chain derives from a study of vaccination and CD4 T cells after COVID-19. An Oncomine TCR Beta short-read assay was used to sequence the DNA from cultured CD4+ T cells. TCRdb re-analysed the PCR reads in MiXCR, keeping a single row per CDR3 protein. This table holds 12,000 to 15,000 distinct CDR3 sequences, about 35% found once. J lost 7 bases, V lost 5 bases, and 6 bases had no gene match. Looked up from germline, CDR1 is LNHNV and CDR2 is YYDKDF (reference sequence). The CDR3 extends over 14 amino acids. Treatment specified: roughly 10-day PBMC culture with coronavirus spike peptide pools or control peptides (ViraFEST assay). This clonotype rates as medium-sized (0.01 to 0.1%). As yet, its antigen is unknown.

This clonotype was obtained from a human donor with COVID-19. This chain links TRBV15 with TRBJ1-5, with 9 bases identical to TRBD1. Sequencing was done on a sample of cultured CD4+ T cells from blood. The CDR3: CATSPDRGYQPQHF. The CDR3 nucleotides are TGTGCCACCAGCCCGGACAGGGGATACCAGCCCCAGCATTTT.